This section outlines one T cell receptor (beta chain) sequence together with its context. Its antigen is not identified. The data stem from a study of T cells after yellow fever vaccination. The study's findings and limits: There was a possibility that FACS-sorted repertoires contained abundant clonotypes contaminating from the bulk population. Researchers report a weaker secondary response that nonetheless peaked faster, day 5 versus 15. Only a minor proportion of clonotypes was detected across both CD4 and CD8 compartments.

TCRdb analysed the 5' RACE reads with MiXCR anew, one entry per CDR3 protein. Of some 560,000 distinct CDR3 sequences in the sample, 15% to 20% were seen once. Germline V gives CDR1 SGHTA, CDR2 FQGNSA. The CDR3 sequence is 16 residues long. V gave up 5 bases and J gave up 4 bases; unmatched junction bases: 11. The rearrangement links TRBV7-2 to TRBJ2-3, with 8 nucleotides matching TRBD2. The sample in question was PBMCs, obtained 15 days after the yellow fever booster vaccination. This TCR was sampled from a young man who received the YFV17D yellow fever vaccine. The CDR3 loop reads CASSPTGTRGADTQYF. CDR3 nucleotides: TGTGCCAGCAGCCCGACCGGGACTAGAGGAGCAGATACGCAGTATTTT. The variable domain in full, with the rest retrieved from reference TRBV7-2 and TRBJ2-3, is GAGVSQSPSNKVTEKGKDVELRCDPISGHTALYWYRQSLGQGLEFLIYFQGNSAPDKSGLPSDRFSAERTGGSVSTLTIQRTQQEDSAVYLCASSPTGTRGADTQYFGPGTRLTVL.